The 31 T cell receptor beta chains listed next were all sequenced from one sample in a study of cytomegalovirus exposure and HLA in healthy donors. The PCR employed 60 Vbeta primers together with 13 Jbeta primers. Clones were read by immunoSEQ multiplex PCR, and TCRdb kept only the in-frame ones, dropping some. The sample lists about 150,000 clones; 70% to 80% were seen once. Specimen: PBMCs. These receptors were taken from a man between 35 and 55 years old in good health and CMV-seropositive.

This clone was seen a handful of times. The chain is built from TRBV11-2 and TRBJ2-3, with D unresolved. CDR1 and CDR2 from the germline V gene are SGHAT and FQNNGV. The CDR3 has 13 residues. Trimming took 0 bases from V and 6 from J, leaving 7 bases between them. CDR3 DNA: TGTGCCAGCAGCTTAGATACTTCCGATACGCAGTATTTT. Its translation is CASSLDTSDTQYF.

This sequence joins TRBV4-2 and TRBJ2-1; 11 bases are shared with TRBD2. This CDR3 comprises 16 residues. Germline loops: CDR1 LGHNA, CDR2 YNFKEQ. V lost 4 bases, J lost 3 bases, and 5 bases stayed unmatched. CDR3 sequence reads: CASSPRLAGLYNEQFF. CDR3 coding DNA: TGTGCCAGCAGCCCTAGACTAGCGGGACTCTACAATGAGCAGTTCTTC.

The chain joins TRBV19 to TRBJ1-1; a weak D match, TRBD1 (5 bases). The germline V gene has CDR1 LNHDA and CDR2 SQIVND (reference sequence). The CDR3 loop spans 17 amino acids. V lost 3 bases to trimming and J lost 1 base, with 18 bases between them. The CDR3 region has the DNA TGTGCCAGTAGTATGGGACTCCGACAGTTGGGGAACACTGAAGCTTTCTTT. Its translation is CASSMGLRQLGNTEAFF.

This clone was found once. The chain employs TRBV7-9 and TRBJ2-7; 10 bases map to TRBD1. V was pared by 8 bases and J by 0 bases, with 7 bases of the junction left unmatched. Per germline, CDR1 SEHNR and CDR2 FQNEAQ (reference sequence). The CDR3 covers 15 residues. Here the CDR3 DNA reads TGTGCCAGCTGGGGGGGACAGGGGTCCTCCTACGAGCAGTACTTC. Protein sequence: CASWGGQGSSYEQYF.

The chain couples TRBV19 to TRBJ1-1; 7 bases line up with TRBD1. After removal of 9 bases from V and 0 bases from J, the junction contained 7 bases not matched to a gene. In germline, CDR1 is LNHDA, CDR2 SQIVND (reference sequence). CDR3 length: 14 residues. The chain's CDR3 is CARRDSRMNTEAFF. The CDR3 nucleotides are TGTGCCAGGAGGGACAGTCGTATGAACACTGAAGCTTTCTTT.

The V call is TRBV10-3, the J call TRBJ2-2; 11 positions agree with TRBD2. Germline CDR1 ENHRY, CDR2 SYGVKD. This CDR3 spans 17 amino acids. Trimming took 0 bases from V and 4 from J; bases not matched to a gene: 4. Here the CDR3 DNA reads TGTGCCATCAGTGAGTCGACTAGCGGGGCTGCCACCGGGGAGCTGTTTTTT. Its translation: CAISESTSGAATGELFF.

This chain joins TRBV5-6 and TRBJ1-1; possibly TRBD1 for D (6 bases). CDR3 length: 13 amino acids. Germline loops: CDR1 SGHDT, CDR2 YYEEEE. The V end was cut by 1 base, the J end by 8 bases, with 12 bases between. CDR3 protein: CASSLQGRPEAFF. CDR3 coding DNA: TGTGCCAGCAGCTTGCAGGGGCGCCCAGAAGCTTTCTTT.

The chain's CDR3 is CASSSKREWNEQFF. DNA for the CDR3: TGTGCCAGCAGCTCGAAGCGGGAGTGGAATGAGCAGTTCTTC. V and J are TRBV9 and TRBJ2-1; TRBD2 aligns across 8 bases. V lost 4 bases and J lost 7; bases outside the gene matches: 7. Per the germline V gene, CDR1 is SGDLS and CDR2 is YYNGEE. The CDR3 is 14 amino acids.

This clone was counted only a few times. This chain links TRBV19 with TRBJ1-1; perhaps TRBD1 as D (5 bases). This CDR3 is 14 amino acids long. Germline V gene sequence: CDR1 LNHDA, CDR2 SQIVND (reference sequence). Trimming cost V 3 bases and J 6 bases, with 14 bases left between them. CDR3 coding DNA: TGTGCCAGTAGTATTGGGCAGGGAGGCTCTGAAGCTTTCTTT. Translation gives CASSIGQGGSEAFF.

The rearrangement uses TRBV28 and TRBJ2-7; D remains ambiguous. Per the germline V gene, CDR1 is MDHEN and CDR2 is SYDVKM. V lost 1 base and J 7 bases, leaving 14 bases between the germline ends. The CDR3 extends over 14 amino acids. Here the CDR3 reads CASSLLAGTREQYF. The DNA for the CDR3 is TGTGCCAGCAGTTTATTGGCAGGCACTCGGGAGCAGTACTTC.

V and J are TRBV19 and TRBJ1-2; 7 positions agree with TRBD1. Germline CDR1 LNHDA, CDR2 SQIVND (reference sequence). With 7 bases clipped from V and 5 bases from J, the junction kept 7 bases outside the gene matches. This CDR3 spans 13 amino acids. This CDR3 is CASTPTDRYGYTF. CDR3 nucleotides: TGTGCCAGTACCCCAACGGACAGGTATGGCTACACCTTC.

The chain has TRBV28 and TRBJ2-7; D gene ambiguous. The CDR3 is made up of 15 amino acids. Deletions cut 2 bases from V and 0 bases from J, with 11 bases between. The germline CDR1 and CDR2 sequences are MDHEN and SYDVKM. CDR3 loop: CASSLLLSSSYEQYF. CDR3 nucleotide sequence: TGTGCCAGCAGTTTACTCCTCTCGAGCTCCTACGAGCAGTACTTC. Using reference TRBV28 and TRBJ2-7 for the parts outside the CDR3, the full variable domain is DVKVTQSSRYLVKRTGEKVFLECVQDMDHENMFWYRQDPGLGLRLIYFSYDVKMKEKGDIPEGYSVSREKKERFSLILESASTNQTSMYLCASSLLLSSSYEQYFGPGTRLTVT.

The CDR3 DNA sequence: TGCAGTGCCTCCGCGTTCTACGAGCAGTACTTC. It yields the protein CSASAFYEQYF. The chain has TRBV20-1 and TRBJ2-7, with unresolved D. Trimming left V 6 bases short and J 3 bases short, with 9 bases between. The CDR3 extends over 11 amino acids. The germline V gene encodes CDR1 DFQATT and CDR2 SNEGSKA (reference sequence).

The rearrangement links TRBV19 to TRBJ2-2, with D unclear. This CDR3 contains 13 residues. The germline V gene has CDR1 LNHDA and CDR2 SQIVND (reference sequence). Trimming shortened V by 3 bases and J by 5 bases, and 7 bases separated the two germline ends. CDR3 DNA: TGTGCCAGTAGTATCGAGAATACCGGGGAGCTGTTTTTT. It specifies CASSIENTGELFF.

The chain couples TRBV7-9 to TRBJ2-3, with 13 bases matching TRBD2. Germline V gene lookup returns CDR1 SEHNR and CDR2 FQNEAQ (reference sequence). The CDR3 has 14 residues. The V and J ends lost 5 bases and 7 bases, in that order; junction bases with no gene match: 3. Here the CDR3 reads CASSPGTSGNTQYF. CDR3 coding DNA: TGTGCCAGCAGCCCCGGGACTAGCGGGAATACGCAGTATTTT.

J is TRBJ2-2 and V is TRBV5-4; 9 bases are shared with TRBD1. Germline V gene sequence: CDR1 SGHNT, CDR2 YYREEE (reference sequence). The V segment lost 4 bases and the J segment 0 bases; nucleotides outside the gene matches: 4. The CDR3 totals 16 residues. Here the CDR3 reads CASSSRDRANTGELFF. The CDR3 nucleotides are TGTGCCAGCAGCAGCCGGGACAGGGCGAACACCGGGGAGCTGTTTTTT.

The gene calls are TRBV27 and TRBJ1-2, with TRBD1 matching over 8 bases. The CDR3 totals 13 residues. CDR1 is MNHEY, CDR2 SMNVEV, per germline (reference sequence). Unmatched junction bases numbered 6, after V lost 5 bases and J lost 7 bases. CDR3 coding DNA: TGTGCCAGCAGTCCCGACAGGGGCGGTGGCTACACCTTC. Protein product: CASSPDRGGGYTF.

CDR3 in amino acids: CASSLAYTGIAHEQFF. The CDR3, as DNA: TGTGCCAGCAGCTTGGCTTACACAGGGATAGCGCATGAGCAGTTCTTC. The gene calls are TRBV5-4 and TRBJ2-1; D might be TRBD1 (6 bases). The V and J ends lost 0 bases and 8 bases respectively, with 18 bases between them. This CDR3 is built from 16 residues. Germline values: CDR1 SGHNT, CDR2 YYREEE (reference sequence).

The rearrangement uses TRBV9 and TRBJ2-2, with 12 bases aligning to TRBD2. The CDR3 is 16 amino acids. The germline V gene encodes CDR1 SGDLS and CDR2 YYNGEE. The J segment lost 5 bases and the V segment lost 4 bases, leaving 6 bases of the junction unmatched. The CDR3 DNA reads TGTGCCAGCAGCCCCGGACTAGCGGGAAGAACCGGGGAGCTGTTTTTT. It yields the protein CASSPGLAGRTGELFF.

The chain uses TRBV2 and TRBJ2-3, with 7 bases identical to TRBD1. The CDR3 covers 17 residues. V gave up 6 bases and J gave up 0 bases; unmatched junction bases: 12. CDR1 and CDR2 (germline): SNHLY, FYNNEI. The CDR3 DNA reads as TGTGCCAGCAGACCCCGTCCCCAGGGGGTTAGCACAGATACGCAGTATTTT. Protein: CASRPRPQGVSTDTQYF.

A few counts support this clone. The V and J genes are TRBV11-3 and TRBJ1-5, with a tentative D call TRBD1 (6 bases). Trimming removed 2 bases from V and 7 bases from J, with 9 bases in between. Germline CDR1 and CDR2: SGHNT and YENEEA. The CDR3 runs to 13 residues. For the CDR3, the DNA is TGTGCCAGCAGCTTACGGGGGGCACAGCCCCAGCATTTT. Its translation is CASSLRGAQPQHF.

The sample holds a few counts of this clone. The chain links TRBV6-1 to TRBJ1-2; no definite D call. CDR3 size: 10 residues. Germline-derived CDR1 and CDR2 are MNHNS and SASEGT. The V end was cut by 7 bases, the J end by 5 bases, with 5 bases between. DNA of the CDR3: TGTGCCAGCATGGAGTATGGCTACACCTTC. Its translation: CASMEYGYTF.

V is TRBV4-3 and J is TRBJ2-1, with 11 bases lining up with TRBD2. V shed 4 bases, J shed 8 bases, and the junction held 7 bases outside the gene matches. This CDR3 region has 15 residues. Germline values: CDR1 LGHNA, CDR2 YSLEER. Written as DNA, the CDR3 is TGCGCCAGCAGCCCCGGCACTAGCGGGAGCGATGAGCAGTTCTTC. This encodes CASSPGTSGSDEQFF.

This chain connects TRBV28 to TRBJ2-6; TRBD2 might be the D (6 bases). The CDR3 is 13 amino acids. Germline V gene sequence: CDR1 MDHEN, CDR2 SYDVKM. This CDR3 reads CAGGRSGANVLTF. The CDR3 nucleotides are TGTGCTGGAGGGCGCTCTGGGGCCAACGTCCTGACTTTC.

The CDR3, as DNA: TGCGCCAGCAGAAAGGGAGGCGCGGGAGGGGTGGGTGATGAGCAGTTCTTC. Amino acids: CASRKGGAGGVGDEQFF. J is TRBJ2-1 and V is TRBV5-1; 9 bases match TRBD2. The CDR3 runs 17 residues. V lost 5 bases to trimming and J lost 8 bases; unmatched junction nucleotides: 17. Germline CDR1 is SGHRS and CDR2 is YFSETQ.

In nucleotides, the CDR3 is TGTGCCAGCAGCTTGGGGGACAGAAATGTTCAGCCCCAGCATTTT. Protein: CASSLGDRNVQPQHF. This chain links TRBV5-8 with TRBJ1-5, with TRBD1 matching 7 bases. With V trimmed by 0 bases and J by 6 bases, 6 bases remained unmatched. CDR1 is SGHTS, CDR2 YDEGEE, per germline. The CDR3 runs to 15 residues.

V and J are TRBV21-1 and TRBJ2-7; TRBD2 reflects the table's D call only, with no check against the DNA. TRBV21-1 is a pseudogene locus. CDR3 size: 18 residues. The CDR3 nucleotides read TGTGCCAGCAGCAAACGGGGGGGGCCTAGCGGGAGAACCTACGAGCAGTACTTC. Protein: CASSKRGGPSGRTYEQYF.

The rearrangement uses TRBV7-3 and TRBJ1-5, with D uncertain. V lost 5 bases, J lost 4 bases, and 18 bases lay in between. The CDR3 runs to 16 residues. Germline assignment: CDR1 SGHTA and CDR2 FQGTGA. As DNA, the CDR3 is TGTGCCAGCAGCACCCCGGACTCCTGGAGGAATCAGCCCCAGCATTTT. Translating gives CASSTPDSWRNQPQHF.

This clone appeared a single time. This sequence joins TRBV4-3 and TRBJ2-2; 11 bases are a match to TRBD2. The CDR3 totals 18 residues. CDR1 and CDR2 from the germline V gene are LGHNA and YSLEER. Trimming at V came to 0 bases and at J to 7 bases, leaving 10 bases not matched to a gene. CDR3 sequence reads: CASSQDPTSGRYGGELFF. CDR3 DNA: TGCGCCAGCAGCCAAGATCCCACTAGCGGGAGATACGGCGGGGAGCTGTTTTTT.

The CDR3 loop reads CASSYTGQSQHF. In nucleotides, the CDR3 is TGTGCCAGCAGTTACACGGGACAGTCCCAGCATTTT. V usage is TRBV6-6 and J usage is TRBJ1-5; TRBD1 matches 7 bases. V was clipped by 2 bases and J by 11 bases; unmatched bases: 3. This CDR3 spans 12 amino acids. Germline V gene lookup returns CDR1 MNHNY and CDR2 SVGAGI (reference sequence).

The chain uses TRBV11-2 and TRBJ2-3, with 14 bases fitting TRBD2. CDR3 length equals 16 residues. The V gene end was trimmed by 4 bases and the J gene end by 7 bases; junction bases not matched to a gene: 7. Germline loops: CDR1 SGHAT, CDR2 FQNNGV. Here the CDR3 DNA reads TGTGCCAGCAGCTCTGGACTAGCGGGAGGCCTGAATACGCAGTATTTT. It translates to CASSSGLAGGLNTQYF.